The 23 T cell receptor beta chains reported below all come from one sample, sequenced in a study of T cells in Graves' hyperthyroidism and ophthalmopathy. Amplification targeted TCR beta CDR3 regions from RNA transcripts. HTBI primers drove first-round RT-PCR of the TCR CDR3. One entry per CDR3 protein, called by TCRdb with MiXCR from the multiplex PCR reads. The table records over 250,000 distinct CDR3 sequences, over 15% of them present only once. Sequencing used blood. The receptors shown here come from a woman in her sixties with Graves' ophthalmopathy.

CDR3 nucleotides: TGCGCCAGCAGCTTGGCCTTCAGGGCCAACACCGGGGAGCTGTTTTTT. This gives the protein CASSLAFRANTGELFF. The V gene is TRBV5-1, the J gene TRBJ2-2, with TRBD1 as a possible D gene (5 bases). The length of the CDR3 is 16 residues. Germline CDR1 SGHRS, CDR2 YFSETQ. The V and J ends lost 0 bases and 2 bases respectively, with 11 bases between them.

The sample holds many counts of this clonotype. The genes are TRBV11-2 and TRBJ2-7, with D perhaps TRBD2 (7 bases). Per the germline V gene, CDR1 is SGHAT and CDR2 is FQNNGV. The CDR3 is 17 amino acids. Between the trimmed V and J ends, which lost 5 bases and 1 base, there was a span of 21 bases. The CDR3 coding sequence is TGTGCCAGCAGCCCAATCCGGGGGGCGTTTGGTTCCTACGAGCAGTACTTC. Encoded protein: CASSPIRGAFGSYEQYF.

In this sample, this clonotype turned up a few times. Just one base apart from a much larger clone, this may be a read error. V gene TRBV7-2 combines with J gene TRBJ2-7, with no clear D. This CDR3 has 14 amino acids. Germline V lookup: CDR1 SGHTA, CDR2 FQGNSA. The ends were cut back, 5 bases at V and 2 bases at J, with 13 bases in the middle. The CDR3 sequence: CASSRGPSAYEQYF. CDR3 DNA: TGTGCCAGCAGCCGTGGACCGAGTGCCTACGAGCAGTACTTC.

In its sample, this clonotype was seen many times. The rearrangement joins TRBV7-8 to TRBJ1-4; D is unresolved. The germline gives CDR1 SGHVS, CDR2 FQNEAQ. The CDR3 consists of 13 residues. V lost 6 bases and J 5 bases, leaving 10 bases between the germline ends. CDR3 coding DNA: TGTGCCAGCAGGGTCAGGCTAAATGAAAAACTGTTTTTT. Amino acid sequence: CASRVRLNEKLFF.

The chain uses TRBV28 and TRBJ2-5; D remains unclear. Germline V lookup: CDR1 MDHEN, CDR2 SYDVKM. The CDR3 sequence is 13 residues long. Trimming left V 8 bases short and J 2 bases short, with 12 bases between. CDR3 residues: CASLKSGQETQYF. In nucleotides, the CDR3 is TGTGCCAGCCTGAAGAGTGGGCAAGAGACCCAGTACTTC.

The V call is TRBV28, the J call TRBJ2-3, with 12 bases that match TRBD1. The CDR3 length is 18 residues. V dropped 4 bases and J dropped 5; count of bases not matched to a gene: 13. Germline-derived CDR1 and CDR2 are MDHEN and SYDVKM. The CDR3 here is CASSSPGQGAIQGDTQYF. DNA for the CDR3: TGTGCCAGCAGTTCCCCGGGACAGGGGGCAATTCAAGGAGATACGCAGTATTTT. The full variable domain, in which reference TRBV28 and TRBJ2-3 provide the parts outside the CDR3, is DVKVTQSSRYLVKRTGEKVFLECVQDMDHENMFWYRQDPGLGLRLIYFSYDVKMKEKGDIPEGYSVSREKKERFSLILESASTNQTSMYLCASSSPGQGAIQGDTQYFGPGTRLTVL.

The DNA of the CDR3 is TGTGCCAGCAGCCACCGGACTAGCGGGATCAATGAGCAGTTCTTC. Translation gives CASSHRTSGINEQFF. The rearrangement joins TRBV11-2 to TRBJ2-1; 12 bases agree with TRBD2. Germline assignment: CDR1 SGHAT and CDR2 FQNNGV. This CDR3 comprises 15 residues. J gave up 6 bases and V 5 bases, and 5 bases lay outside the gene matches.

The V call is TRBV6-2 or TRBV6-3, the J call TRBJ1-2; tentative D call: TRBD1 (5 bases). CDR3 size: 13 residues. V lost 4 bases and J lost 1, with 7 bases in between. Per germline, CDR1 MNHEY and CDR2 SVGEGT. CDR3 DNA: TGTGCCAGCAGTTCAGGGCATAACTATGGCTACACCTTC. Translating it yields CASSSGHNYGYTF.

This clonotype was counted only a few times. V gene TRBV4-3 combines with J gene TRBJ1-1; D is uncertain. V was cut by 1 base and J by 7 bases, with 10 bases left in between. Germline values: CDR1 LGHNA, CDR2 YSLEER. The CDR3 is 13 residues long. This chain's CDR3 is CASSQGPSFEAFF. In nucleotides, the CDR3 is TGCGCCAGCAGCCAAGGTCCCTCCTTTGAAGCTTTCTTT.

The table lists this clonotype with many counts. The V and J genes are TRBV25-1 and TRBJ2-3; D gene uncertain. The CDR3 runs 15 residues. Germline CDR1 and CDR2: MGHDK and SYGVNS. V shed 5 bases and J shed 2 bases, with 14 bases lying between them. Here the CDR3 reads CASSPIQAFTDTQYF. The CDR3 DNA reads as TGTGCCAGCAGTCCAATTCAGGCCTTCACAGATACGCAGTATTTT. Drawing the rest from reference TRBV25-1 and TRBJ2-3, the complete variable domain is EADIYQTPRYLVIGTGKKITLECSQTMGHDKMYWYQQDPGMELHLIHYSYGVNSTEKGDLSSESTVSRIRTEHFPLTLESARPSHTSQYLCASSPIQAFTDTQYFGPGTRLTVL.

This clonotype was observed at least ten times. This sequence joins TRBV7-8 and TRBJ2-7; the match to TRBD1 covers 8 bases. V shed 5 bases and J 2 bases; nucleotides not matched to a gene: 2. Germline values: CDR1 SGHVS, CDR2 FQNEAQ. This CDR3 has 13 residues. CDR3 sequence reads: CASSKDRAYEQYF. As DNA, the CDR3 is TGTGCCAGCAGCAAGGACAGGGCCTACGAGCAGTACTTC.

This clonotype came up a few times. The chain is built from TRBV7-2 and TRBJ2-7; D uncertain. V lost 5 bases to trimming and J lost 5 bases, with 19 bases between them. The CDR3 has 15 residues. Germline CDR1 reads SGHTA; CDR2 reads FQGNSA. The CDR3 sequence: CASSRDWGFWNEQYF. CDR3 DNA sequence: TGTGCCAGCAGCCGAGATTGGGGTTTCTGGAACGAGCAGTACTTC.

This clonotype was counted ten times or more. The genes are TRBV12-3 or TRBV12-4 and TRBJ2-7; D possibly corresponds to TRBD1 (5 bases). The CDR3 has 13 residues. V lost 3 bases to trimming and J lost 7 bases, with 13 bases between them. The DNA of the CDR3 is TGTGCCAGCAGTTTGTACAGGTCAGGGGAGCAGTACTTC. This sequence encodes CASSLYRSGEQYF.

The CDR3 nucleotides read TGTGCCAGCAGTTTCAGGCAGTACAATGAGCAGTTCTTC. Its protein product is CASSFRQYNEQFF. The V and J genes are TRBV12-3 or TRBV12-4 and TRBJ2-1; D gene unclear. The CDR3 has 13 amino acids. Trimming took 3 bases from V and 4 from J, leaving 7 bases between them.

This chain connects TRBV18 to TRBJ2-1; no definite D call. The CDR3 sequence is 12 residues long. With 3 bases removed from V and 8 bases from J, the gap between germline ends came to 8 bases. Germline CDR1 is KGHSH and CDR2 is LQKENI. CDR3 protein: CASSPEAYEQFF. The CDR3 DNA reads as TGTGCCAGCTCACCGGAAGCCTATGAGCAGTTCTTC.

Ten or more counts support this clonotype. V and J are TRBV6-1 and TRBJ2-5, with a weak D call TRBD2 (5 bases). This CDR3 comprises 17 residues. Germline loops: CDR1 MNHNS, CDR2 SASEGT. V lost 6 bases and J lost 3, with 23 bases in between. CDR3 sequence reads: CASSASIGGLREETQYF. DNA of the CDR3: TGTGCCAGCAGCGCCTCCATAGGTGGGCTGAGGGAAGAGACCCAGTACTTC.

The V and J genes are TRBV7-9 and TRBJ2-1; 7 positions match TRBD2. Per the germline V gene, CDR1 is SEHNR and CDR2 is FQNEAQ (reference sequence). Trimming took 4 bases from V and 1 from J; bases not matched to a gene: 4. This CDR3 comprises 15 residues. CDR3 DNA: TGTGCCAGCAGCTCGACTAGCCTTTCCTACAATGAGCAGTTCTTC. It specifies CASSSTSLSYNEQFF.

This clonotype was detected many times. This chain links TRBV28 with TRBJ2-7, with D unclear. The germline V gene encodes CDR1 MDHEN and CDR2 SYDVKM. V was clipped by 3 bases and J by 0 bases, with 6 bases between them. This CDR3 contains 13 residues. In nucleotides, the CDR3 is TGTGCCAGCAGTTTGATGGCCTCCTACGAGCAGTACTTC. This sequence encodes CASSLMASYEQYF.

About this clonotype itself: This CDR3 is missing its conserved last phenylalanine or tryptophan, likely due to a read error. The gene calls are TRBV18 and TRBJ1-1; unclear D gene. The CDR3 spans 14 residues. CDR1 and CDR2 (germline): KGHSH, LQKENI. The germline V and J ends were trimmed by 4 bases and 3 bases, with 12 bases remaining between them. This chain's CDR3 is CASSRDKIYTEAFS. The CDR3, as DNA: TGTGCCAGCTCACGAGACAAGATTTACACTGAAGCTTTCTCT.

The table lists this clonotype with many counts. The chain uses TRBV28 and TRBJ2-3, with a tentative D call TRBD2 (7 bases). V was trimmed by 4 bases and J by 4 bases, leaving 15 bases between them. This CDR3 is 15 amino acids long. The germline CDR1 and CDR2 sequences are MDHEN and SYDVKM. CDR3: CASSSPGGAPDTQYF. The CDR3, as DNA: TGTGCCAGCAGTTCCCCTGGGGGGGCCCCAGATACGCAGTATTTT.

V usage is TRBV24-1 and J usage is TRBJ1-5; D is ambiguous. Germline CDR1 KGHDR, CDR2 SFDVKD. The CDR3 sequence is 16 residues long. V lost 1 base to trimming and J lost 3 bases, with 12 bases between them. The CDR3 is CATSDFRVIVNQPQHF. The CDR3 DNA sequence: TGTGCCACCAGTGATTTTAGAGTCATCGTCAATCAGCCCCAGCATTTT.

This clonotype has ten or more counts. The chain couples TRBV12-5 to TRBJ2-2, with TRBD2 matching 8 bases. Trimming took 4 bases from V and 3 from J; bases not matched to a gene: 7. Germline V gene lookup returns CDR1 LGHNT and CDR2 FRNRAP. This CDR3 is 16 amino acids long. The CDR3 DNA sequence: TGTGCTAGTGGTTCCTTAGCGGGGCTCTACACCGGGGAGCTGTTTTTT. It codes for CASGSLAGLYTGELFF.

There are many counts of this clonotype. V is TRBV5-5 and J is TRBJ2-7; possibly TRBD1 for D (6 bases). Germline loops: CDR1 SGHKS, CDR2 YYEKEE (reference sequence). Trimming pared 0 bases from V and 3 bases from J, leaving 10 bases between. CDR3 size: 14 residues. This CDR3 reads CASSLEGQLYEQYF. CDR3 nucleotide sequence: TGTGCCAGCAGCTTGGAGGGACAACTCTACGAGCAGTACTTC.